The T cell receptor (beta chain) described here comes from a study of T cell changes during pregnancy in multiple sclerosis. Per germline, CDR1 SGHRS and CDR2 YFSETQ. The trim removed 3 bases at V and 5 bases at J, leaving 7 bases unmatched. The CDR3 spans 14 residues. TCRdb keeps only in-frame clones here, not all; method: immunoSEQ multiplex PCR. The sample shows roughly 83,000 clones, about 91% of them seen only once. The genes are TRBV5-1 and TRBJ2-5, with 7 nucleotides matching TRBD2. This TCR came from a female donor in good health, serving as a control in a pregnancy study. Some clones in this sample may be carry-over from other donors' samples. Source: PBMCs, taken in the first trimester of pregnancy. CDR3 nucleotides: TGCGCCAGCAGCTCCCGCGGGAGAGGCGAGACCCAGTACTTC. Its translation is CASSSRGRGETQYF.